The clone carrying this TCR beta chain was picked up a small number of times. As yet, its antigen is unknown. Germline lookup yields CDR1 MNHEY and CDR2 SMNVEV (reference sequence). The CDR3 is made up of 15 amino acids. V lost 6 bases and J 0 bases, leaving 13 bases between the germline ends. This sample stems from a study of beta chain features in type 1 diabetes. Reverse transcription of all isolated RNA meant that expressed TCRB transcripts were sequenced. The protocol was immunoSEQ multiplex PCR, while the TCRdb copy is restricted to in-frame clones and leaves out a portion. Of 680,000 or so clones in the sample, about a sixth were seen once. Overall study results and limits: Shortening of TCRB CDR3s, moderate but significant, appeared in all four CD4+ subsets of Type 1 diabetes patients.

The sequencing input was naive CD4+ T cells from blood. The J gene is TRBJ2-3, the V gene TRBV27, with D uncertain. This clonotype was sampled from a man aged 18-30 years in good health. The CDR3 spells CASSRIFFSTDTQYF. CDR3 DNA sequence: TGTGCCAGCAGCCGGATCTTTTTTAGCACAGATACGCAGTATTTT.